This T cell receptor (beta chain) derives from a study of blood T cell repertoires in COVID-19. Repertoires were generated with immunoSEQ multiplex PCR, while TCRdb's copy carries only in-frame clones and drops some. Of approximately 300,000 clones in the sample, around 81% were seen once. V was pared by 6 bases and J by 2 bases, with 22 bases between. CDR1 and CDR2 (germline): LNHDA, SQIVND (reference sequence). This CDR3 has 17 residues. This clone was found once. This TCR came from a woman in her fifties or sixties with active or convalescent COVID-19. The sample comprised peripheral blood. The chain carries TRBV19 and TRBJ1-2; the D gene is possibly TRBD1 (6 bases). CDR3 loop: CASRGAPTTGLNYGYTF. CDR3 in DNA: TGTGCCAGTAGGGGAGCTCCAACTACAGGGCTCAACTATGGCTACACCTTC.